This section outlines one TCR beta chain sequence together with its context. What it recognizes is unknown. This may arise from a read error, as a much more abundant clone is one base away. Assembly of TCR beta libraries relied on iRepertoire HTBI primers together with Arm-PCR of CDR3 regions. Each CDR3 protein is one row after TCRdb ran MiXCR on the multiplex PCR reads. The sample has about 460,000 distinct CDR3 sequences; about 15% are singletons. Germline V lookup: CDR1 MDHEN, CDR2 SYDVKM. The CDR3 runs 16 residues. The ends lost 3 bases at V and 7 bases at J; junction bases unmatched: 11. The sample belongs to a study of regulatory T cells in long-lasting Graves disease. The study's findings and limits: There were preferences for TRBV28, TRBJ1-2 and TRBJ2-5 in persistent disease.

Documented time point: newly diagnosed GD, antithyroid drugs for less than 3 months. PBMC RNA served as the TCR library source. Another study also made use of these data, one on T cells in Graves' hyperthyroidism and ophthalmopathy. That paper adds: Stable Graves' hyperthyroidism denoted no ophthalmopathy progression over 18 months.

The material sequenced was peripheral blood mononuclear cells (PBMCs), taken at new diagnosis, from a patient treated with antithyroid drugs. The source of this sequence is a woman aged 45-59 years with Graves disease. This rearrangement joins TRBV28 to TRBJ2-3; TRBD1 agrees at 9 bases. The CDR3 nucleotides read TGTGCCAGCAGTTTTACGAAACAGGGGGCGGGATATACGCAGTATTTT. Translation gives CASSFTKQGAGYTQYF.